Detailed here is one T cell receptor beta chain. What antigen it recognizes has not been identified. No base-level quality is on record; no much larger clone is a single base apart. Healthy HIV-negative adults with no recently reported acute infections or vaccinations were included as donors. All donors were Caucasian adults living in Nashville, Tennessee, USA. CD4+ T cells were enriched through magnetic negative selection, after which naive cells were positively selected on CD45RA and the remaining negative fraction served as the memory subset. After blood collection by leukapheresis, PBMCs were isolated using Ficoll-Histopaque density gradient centrifugation and then cryopreserved in the vapor phase of liquid nitrogen. Analytical flow cytometry was used to check the purity and quantity of every magnetically sorted T cell population. Genomic DNA was isolated from each sorted fraction and quantified by UV absorbance on a Nanodrop 2000c.

These data come from a study of shared clonotypes between healthy human individuals (dated by TCRdb to about 2020). With regard to the full study: A few men and two women, aged 18 to 49 years, made up the cohort. For each donor, three plates each were used for CD4 naive and CD4 memory, two plates were used for CD8 naive, and one plate was used for CD8 memory. Blood TCR repertoires of about five healthy adults were deeply sequenced to estimate repertoire size and the extent of clonotype sharing between individuals. Libraries were prepared and TCR repertoires were sequenced by different laboratories using diverse techniques, in order to increase sequencing depth and limit assay-specific biases. Each donor's leukapheresis produced roughly between roughly 0.85 and 9 billion PBMCs.

Using the deep immunoSEQ assay, TCR CDR3 regions were amplified from genomic DNA by multiplex PCR. Genomic DNA extracted from each cell subset was distributed evenly over all wells of several immunoSEQ 96-well plates, and each plate served as one replicate. For sorted subsets, each replicate PCR was loaded with 200 ng genomic DNA, equivalent to 25,000 to 30,000 T cell genomes. Purified libraries were measured with a Qubit 3.0 fluorometer, size-checked on a Bioanalyzer 2100, and measured again with the KAPA Library Quantification kit. Each immunoSEQ 96-well plate was sequenced on its own single-read 150-cycle Illumina NextSeq 550 flow cell. Turning to the authors' computational methods: The immunoSEQ output contained only junctional sequences without quality scores, so filtering could not match that applied to full-length reads. Sequences were annotated with PyIR, a Python wrapper for IgBLAST v1.9, using IMGT germline references to assign V/J genes and CDR3. Any read was removed if the V/J assignment was weak (E-value above 1e-6), the CDR3 was missing, or the read contained stop codons, out-of-frame junctions, or ambiguous translated residues. A V3J clonotype was defined by an identical inferred V gene, J gene, and CDR3 amino acid sequence. The percentage overlap between two repertoires was calculated by dividing the number of shared unique clonotypes by the size of the smaller repertoire. Repertoire richness was assessed with RTK rarefaction, the Chao1 estimator, and Recon v2.1 estimates of unobserved clonotypes. For all TCRbeta clonotypes obtained by the gDNA method from four donors, generation probabilities were computed with OLGA. Sourced from immuneACCESS, this table was stored by TCRdb with only in-frame sequences that have V and J called. A share of the clones is absent; for the studies checked, an unresolved V gene accounts for under half, and the remainder has no known explanation. V, J and clone size reflect that table, while D and trimming were determined from the DNA. Here the sample has about 2.3 million clones; over 90% occur a single time. The ten biggest clones cover roughly 0.36% of the sample.

Results the study describes overall, beyond this receptor: Higher generation probabilities were observed for clonotypes shared by all four sorted-subset donors than for non-shared clonotypes. Pairwise subsampling led to the expectation that sequencing depth would affect the degree of clonotype sharing among donors. Sampling was restricted to blood, and TCR repertoires in tissues likely differ from the TCR repertoires found in blood. Larger estimated clonotype richness was generally found for naive subsets than for memory subsets. When four donors were compared, the shared fraction of clonotypes was 5% to 6.5% for naive CD4, 3.5% to 4% for naive CD8, more than 2% for memory CD4, and 0.4% for memory CD8. Rarefaction of sorted-subset datasets indicated incomplete sequencing despite the large sequencing depth. The small number of donors limited the genetic and exposure-history diversity represented.

After removal of 5 bases from V and 6 bases from J, the junction retains 6 bases not matched to a gene. Measured from the cysteine to the phenylalanine, the CDR3 is 14 residues long. Left in the record is the CDR3 DNA by itself, 42 bases read in frame from the first base. The germline V gene yields MDHEN for CDR1 and SYDVKM for CDR2. The rearranged segments are TRBV28 and TRBJ2-1, with TRBD1 matching 8 junction bases. The sequenced sample was naive CD4+ T cells from PBMCs. Explained via the paper, the cell subset or site label denotes: CD45RA+ positively selected. The TCR sequence derives from a man between 18 and 29 years old in good health. Some clones in this sample may be carry-over from other donors' samples. The CDR3 region: CASSQRTGGNEQFF. The DNA is as follows: TGTGCCAGCAGTCAACGCACAGGGGGCAATGAGCAGTTCTTC. Where the CDR3 stops, the reference TRBV28 and TRBJ2-1 genes take over; the full variable domain is DVKVTQSSRYLVKRTGEKVFLECVQDMDHENMFWYRQDPGLGLRLIYFSYDVKMKEKGDIPEGYSVSREKKERFSLILESASTNQTSMYLCASSQRTGGNEQFFGPGTRLTVL.